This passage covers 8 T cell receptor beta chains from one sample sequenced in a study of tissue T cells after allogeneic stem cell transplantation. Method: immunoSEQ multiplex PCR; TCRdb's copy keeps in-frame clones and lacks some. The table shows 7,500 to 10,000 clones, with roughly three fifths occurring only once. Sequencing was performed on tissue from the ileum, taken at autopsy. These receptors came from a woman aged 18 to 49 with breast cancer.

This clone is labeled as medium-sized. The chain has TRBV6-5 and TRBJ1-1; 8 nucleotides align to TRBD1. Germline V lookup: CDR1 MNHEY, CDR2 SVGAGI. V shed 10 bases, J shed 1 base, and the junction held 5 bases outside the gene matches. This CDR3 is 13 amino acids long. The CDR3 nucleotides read TGTGCCATTCGACAGGGGCAGAACACTGAAGCTTTCTTT. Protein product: CAIRQGQNTEAFF.

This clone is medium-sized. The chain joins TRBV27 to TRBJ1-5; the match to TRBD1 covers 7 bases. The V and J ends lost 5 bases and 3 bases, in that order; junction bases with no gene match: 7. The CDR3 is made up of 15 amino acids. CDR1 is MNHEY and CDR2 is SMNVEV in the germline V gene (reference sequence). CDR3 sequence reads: CASSPLGTDNQPQHF. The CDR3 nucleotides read TGTGCCAGCAGTCCCCTCGGGACAGACAATCAGCCCCAGCATTTT.

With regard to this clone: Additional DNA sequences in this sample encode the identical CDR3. For the CDR3, the DNA is TGTGCCAGCAGTTACGTGGCAGGGCCCTACGAGCAGTACTTC. Its protein is CASSYVAGPYEQYF. The chain is built from TRBV6-2 or TRBV6-3 and TRBJ2-7; D possibly corresponds to TRBD1 (5 bases). V lost 2 bases to trimming and J lost 2 bases, with 10 bases between them. CDR3 length equals 14 residues. Germline loops: CDR1 MNHEY, CDR2 SVGEGT.

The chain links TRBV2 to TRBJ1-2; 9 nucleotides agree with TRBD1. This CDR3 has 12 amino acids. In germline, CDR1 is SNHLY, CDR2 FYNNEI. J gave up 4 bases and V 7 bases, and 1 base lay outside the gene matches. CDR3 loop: CASTTGGYGYTF. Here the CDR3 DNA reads TGTGCCAGCACGACAGGGGGCTATGGCTACACCTTC.

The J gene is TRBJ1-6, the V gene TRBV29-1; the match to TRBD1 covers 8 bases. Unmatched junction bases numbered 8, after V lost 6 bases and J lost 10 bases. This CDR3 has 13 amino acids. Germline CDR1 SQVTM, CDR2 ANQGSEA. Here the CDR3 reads CSVRTGRTSPLHF. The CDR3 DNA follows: TGCAGCGTACGGACAGGGAGGACGTCACCCCTCCACTTT.

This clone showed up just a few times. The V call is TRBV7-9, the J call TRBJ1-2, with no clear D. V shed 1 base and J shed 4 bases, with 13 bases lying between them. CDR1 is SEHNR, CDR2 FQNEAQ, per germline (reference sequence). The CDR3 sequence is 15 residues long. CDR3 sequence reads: CASSLDGSKGYGYTF. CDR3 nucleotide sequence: TGTGCCAGCAGCTTAGATGGCAGTAAGGGCTATGGCTACACCTTC.

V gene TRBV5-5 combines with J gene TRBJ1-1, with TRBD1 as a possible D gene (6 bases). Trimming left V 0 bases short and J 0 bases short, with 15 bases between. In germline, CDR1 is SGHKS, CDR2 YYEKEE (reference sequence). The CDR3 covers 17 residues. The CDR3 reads CASSLDGGAELNTEAFF. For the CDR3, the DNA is TGTGCCAGCAGCTTGGATGGGGGCGCGGAGCTGAACACTGAAGCTTTCTTT.

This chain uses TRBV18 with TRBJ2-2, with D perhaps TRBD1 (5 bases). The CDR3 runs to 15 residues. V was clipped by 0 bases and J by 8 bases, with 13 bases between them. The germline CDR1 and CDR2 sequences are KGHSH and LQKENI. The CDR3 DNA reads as TGTGCCAGCTCACCACCGCAAGGGGTAGGAGGGGAGCTGTTTTTT. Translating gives CASSPPQGVGGELFF.